The 8 T cell receptor beta chains given below trace back to one sample, sequenced in a study of shared clonotypes between healthy human individuals. Produced via immunoSEQ multiplex PCR; TCRdb's table is partial and in-frame only. The table has about 1.4 million clones, over 95% seen once; the top ten hold about 1.2%. The sample comprised naive CD4+ T cells sorted from blood. Sample subset: CD45RA+ positively selected. The origin of the receptors is a man aged 25-40 years in good health.

The V and J genes are TRBV28 and TRBJ2-1; no reliable D call. This CDR3 is built from 12 residues. The germline gives CDR1 MDHEN, CDR2 SYDVKM. Trimming cost V 8 bases and J 2 bases, with 7 bases left between them. The CDR3 loop reads CASVDTYNEQFF. CDR3 bases: TGTGCCAGCGTCGACACCTACAATGAGCAGTTCTTC.

The gene calls are TRBV7-8 and TRBJ1-5; D is undetermined. This CDR3 contains 13 residues. V shed 1 base and J shed 7 bases, with 8 bases lying between them. Germline V gene lookup returns CDR1 SGHVS and CDR2 FQNEAQ. CDR3 residues: CASSLDLRQPQHF. The CDR3 coding sequence is TGTGCCAGCAGCTTAGATTTGAGGCAGCCCCAGCATTTT.

This clone was recorded once. The chain joins TRBV11-2 to TRBJ2-7; the D gene is possibly TRBD2 (6 bases). Trimming took 5 bases from V and 1 from J, leaving 18 bases between them. This CDR3 is built from 16 residues. Per germline, CDR1 SGHAT and CDR2 FQNNGV. CDR3 sequence reads: CASSPLGGDGSYEQYF. CDR3 nucleotides: TGTGCCAGCAGCCCCCTGGGGGGAGACGGTTCCTACGAGCAGTACTTC.

This clone was observed once. The gene calls are TRBV7-9 and TRBJ1-5; 7 bases are shared with TRBD1. J was trimmed by 7 bases and V by 3 bases; bases with no gene match: 15. CDR1 is SEHNR and CDR2 is FQNEAQ in the germline V gene (reference sequence). The CDR3 sequence is 17 residues long. In DNA, the CDR3 is TGTGCCAGCAGCTTCGCGACAGGGTCTGCGTTTCAGCAGCCCCAGCATTTT. Protein product: CASSFATGSAFQQPQHF.

This chain uses TRBV11-2 with TRBJ2-3; D uncertain. This CDR3 comprises 17 residues. Germline V CDR1 and CDR2: SGHAT, FQNNGV. Trimming took off 5 bases at V and 2 bases at J, with 20 bases between the two ends. The CDR3 nucleotides are TGTGCCAGCAGCCTGGGGTTGGGAACAGAGGTCACAGATACGCAGTATTTT. It yields the protein CASSLGLGTEVTDTQYF.

The chain joins TRBV7-9 to TRBJ2-7; 7 bases are shared with TRBD1. The V segment lost 3 bases and the J segment 0 bases; nucleotides outside the gene matches: 5. The CDR3 is 15 residues long. The germline gives CDR1 SEHNR, CDR2 FQNEAQ (reference sequence). CDR3 in DNA: TGTGCCAGCAGCTTCGGGACAGTCAGCTCCTACGAGCAGTACTTC. This translates into CASSFGTVSSYEQYF.

This chain uses TRBV6-5 with TRBJ1-2, with 8 bases matching TRBD1. The germline CDR1 and CDR2 sequences are MNHEY and SVGAGI. The CDR3 loop spans 14 amino acids. The V gene end was trimmed by 6 bases and the J gene end by 6 bases; junction bases not matched to a gene: 9. CDR3 nucleotides: TGTGCCAGCAGCCAGATCCTACAGGGGGATGGCTACACCTTC. It specifies CASSQILQGDGYTF.

The CDR3 loop is CANSLAGGYNEQFF. Written as DNA, the CDR3 is TGTGCCAACTCCTTGGCGGGAGGATACAATGAGCAGTTCTTC. The rearrangement links TRBV18 to TRBJ2-1, with TRBD2 matching 8 bases. The length of the CDR3 is 14 residues. Germline lookup yields CDR1 KGHSH and CDR2 LQKENI. J was trimmed by 4 bases and V by 10 bases; bases with no gene match: 9.